The 6 T cell receptor beta chains below come from one sample, sequenced in a study of CD8 T cells in Susac syndrome. A quantity of about 0.5 to 1 ug RNA underwent reverse transcription using random hexamers. TCRdb reprocessed the immunoSEQ multiplex PCR reads via MiXCR and lists one record per CDR3 protein. The sample has roughly 200,000 distinct CDR3 sequences; just under 95% are singletons. Sequenced: CD4+ T cells from PBMCs. The source is a human donor with Susac syndrome.

V is TRBV5-1 and J is TRBJ2-5; 7 bases agree with TRBD2. Germline V gene data show CDR1 as SGHRS and CDR2 as YFSETQ. The CDR3 length is 13 residues. J gave up 3 bases and V 4 bases, and 3 bases lay outside the gene matches. The CDR3 loop is CASSNGLEETQYF. The CDR3 DNA reads as TGCGCCAGCAGCAACGGACTAGAAGAGACCCAGTACTTC.

The V call is TRBV19, the J call TRBJ1-5, with D hard to call. V lost 3 bases and J lost 2, with 8 bases in between. The CDR3 sequence is 14 residues long. Germline CDR1 reads LNHDA; CDR2 reads SQIVND (reference sequence). The CDR3 nucleotides are TGTGCCAGTAGTATCACGGGAGGCAATCAGCCCCAGCATTTT. Amino acid sequence: CASSITGGNQPQHF.

The gene calls are TRBV14 and TRBJ2-1; 8 bases fit TRBD2. CDR1 and CDR2 from the germline V gene are SGHDN and FVKESK. With 4 bases clipped from V and 8 bases from J, the junction kept 7 bases outside the gene matches. CDR3 length: 14 amino acids. As DNA, the CDR3 is TGTGCCAGCAGCCCGCGGTGGCGGGGGGATGAGCAGTTCTTC. It specifies CASSPRWRGDEQFF. Using reference TRBV14 and TRBJ2-1 for the parts outside the CDR3, the full variable domain is EAGVTQFPSHSVIEKGQTVTLRCDPISGHDNLYWYRRVMGKEIKFLLHFVKESKQDESGMPNNRFLAERTGGTYSTLKVQPAELEDSGVYFCASSPRWRGDEQFFGPGTRLTVL.

V is TRBV5-4 and J is TRBJ1-2; the D gene is possibly TRBD1 (6 bases). The germline V gene encodes CDR1 SGHNT and CDR2 YYREEE (reference sequence). CDR3 size: 14 residues. V was trimmed by 2 bases and J by 7 bases, leaving 15 bases between them. CDR3 in amino acids: CASSLGGGSVGYTF. CDR3 DNA: TGTGCCAGCAGCTTAGGAGGGGGATCGGTTGGCTACACCTTC.

The chain recombines TRBV20-1 with TRBJ1-5, with D perhaps TRBD1 (6 bases). The CDR3 is 12 residues long. The V and J ends lost 6 bases and 7 bases respectively, with 13 bases between them. CDR1 is DFQATT and CDR2 is SNEGSKA in the germline V gene (reference sequence). For the CDR3, the DNA is TGCAGTGCCCGGGGGGGGGCCCAGCCCCAGCATTTT. It is translated as CSARGGAQPQHF.

This chain uses TRBV2 with TRBJ2-1; 9 bases are shared with TRBD2. The CDR3 sequence is 13 residues long. Trimming took 8 bases from V and 4 from J; bases not matched to a gene: 3. Germline CDR1 is SNHLY and CDR2 is FYNNEI. This CDR3 is CASELAGYNEQFF. The CDR3 DNA reads as TGTGCCAGCGAGCTAGCGGGATACAATGAGCAGTTCTTC.